The clone carrying this T cell receptor (beta chain) is a singleton in its sample. Its matching antigen is unknown. The CDR3 is 16 residues long. Germline V gene sequence: CDR1 SGHTA, CDR2 FQGNSA. Trimming took 1 base from V and 10 from J, leaving 20 bases between them. Each donor was nominally healthy when sampled (though unrecorded immune exposures were likely). The study ran its PCR with 60 Vbeta and 13 Jbeta primers. Produced via immunoSEQ multiplex PCR; TCRdb's table is partial and in-frame only. The sample consists of under 150,000 clones, roughly 82% of them appearing once. This sample was included in a study of cytomegalovirus exposure and HLA in healthy donors. General study findings and limits: A prior analysis recorded that most TCR beta V segments were productive about 87% or about 30% of the time.

The chain links TRBV7-2 to TRBJ1-5; D is uncertain. This receptor was taken from a boy aged 5-17 years in good health and CMV-seronegative. The sample consisted of PBMCs. CDR3 bases: TGTGCCAGCAGCTTAGTCGCGGCGGGTGAGGTCATCCCCCAGCATTTT. Translated: CASSLVAAGEVIPQHF.